The table lists the clone carrying this TCR beta chain with a few counts. Its target is unknown. This CDR3 spans 14 amino acids. Germline V gene data show CDR1 as KGHSH and CDR2 as LQKENI. Trimming removed 5 bases from V and 2 bases from J; junction bases left unmatched: 5. The sample originates from a study of glioma-infiltrating T cells. Overall study findings and caveats: CDR3 overlap between tissue and blood was very small. Non-neoplastic patients had below-expected tissue-blood divergence, while all gliomas exceeded expectation.

TCR alpha and beta CDR3 regions were amplified from RNA using iRepertoire nested multiplex PCR. Tissue mRNA or PBMC total RNA, roughly 95-400 ng, went into one-step reverse transcription and amplification. TCRdb called the multiplex PCR reads again in MiXCR, with one record for every CDR3 protein. The sample has some 150,000 distinct CDR3 sequences; approximately 40% are singletons. The chain has TRBV18 and TRBJ1-2; 7 bases match TRBD1. What was sequenced was glioma tissue, nonneoplastic brain tissue, or PBMCs (not recorded which). This receptor was obtained from a human donor with low-grade glioma or glioblastoma, undergoing nonglioma brain surgery, or in good health (not recorded which). The CDR3 is CASSVDRENYGYTF. The DNA of the CDR3 is TGTGCCAGCTCAGTTGACAGGGAAAACTATGGCTACACCTTC.